This T cell receptor beta chain was recorded in a study of early T cells in non-severe SARS-CoV-2 infection. Study at large: Bulk RNA from unsorted whole blood was sequenced; chains were unpaired. Study-level points and caveats: Comparison of clonotypes with VDJdb favored anti-spike CD8 responses while missing private and CD4 specificities.

In this sample, this clonotype turned up many times. Its antigen remains unidentified. The TCR library protocol was used to attach unique molecular identifiers. These identifiers were attached to individual cDNA molecules. TCRdb recomputed calls from the 5' RACE reads with MiXCR, one row per CDR3 protein. The sample includes roughly 75,000 distinct CDR3 sequences, 12% of them seen just once. Germline-derived CDR1 and CDR2 are SQVTM and ANQGSEA. The CDR3 is 13 amino acids. With 4 bases removed from V and 4 bases from J, the gap between germline ends came to 13 bases. Input material: whole blood. The chain employs TRBV29-1 and TRBJ2-5; either TRBD1 or TRBD2 may fit D (5 bases each). The TCR comes from an adult who was a healthcare worker with PCR-confirmed SARS-CoV-2 infection or an uninfected control (not recorded which). DNA for the CDR3: TGCAGCGTTGTTCGAGGGGCAGGAGAGACCCAGTACTTC. It is translated as CSVVRGAGETQYF. The full variable domain, with the rest looked up from reference TRBV29-1 and TRBJ2-5, is SAVISQKPSRDICQRGTSLTIQCQVDSQVTMMFWYRQQPGQSLTLIATANQGSEATYESGFVIDKFPISRPNLTFSTLTVSNMSPEDSSIYLCSVVRGAGETQYFGPGTRLLVL.